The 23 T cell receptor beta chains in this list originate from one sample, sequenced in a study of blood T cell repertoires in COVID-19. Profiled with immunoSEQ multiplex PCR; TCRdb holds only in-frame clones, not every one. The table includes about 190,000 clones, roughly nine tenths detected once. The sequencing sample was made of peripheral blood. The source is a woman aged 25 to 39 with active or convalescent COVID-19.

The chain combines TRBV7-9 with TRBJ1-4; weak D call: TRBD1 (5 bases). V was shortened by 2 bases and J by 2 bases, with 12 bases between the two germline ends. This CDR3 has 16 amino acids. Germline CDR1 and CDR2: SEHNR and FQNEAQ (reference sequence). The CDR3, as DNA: TGTGCCAGCAGCTTAACGGGAGGGGCGACTAATGAAAAACTGTTTTTT. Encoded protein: CASSLTGGATNEKLFF.

CDR3 sequence: CASSFGQGGNTEAFF. For the CDR3, the DNA is TGTGCCAGCAGCTTCGGGCAGGGTGGGAACACTGAAGCTTTCTTT. The chain joins TRBV7-2 to TRBJ1-1; D is possibly TRBD1 (5 bases). The CDR3 runs 15 residues. Germline CDR1 and CDR2: SGHTA and FQGNSA. The germline V and J ends were trimmed by 3 bases and 1 base, with 12 bases remaining between them.

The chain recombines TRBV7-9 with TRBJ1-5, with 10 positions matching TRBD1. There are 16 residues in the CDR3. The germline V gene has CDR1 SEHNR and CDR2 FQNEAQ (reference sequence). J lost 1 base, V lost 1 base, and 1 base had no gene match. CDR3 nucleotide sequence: TGTGCCAGCAGCTTAGGGACAGGGGGGAGCAATCAGCCCCAGCATTTT. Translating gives CASSLGTGGSNQPQHF.

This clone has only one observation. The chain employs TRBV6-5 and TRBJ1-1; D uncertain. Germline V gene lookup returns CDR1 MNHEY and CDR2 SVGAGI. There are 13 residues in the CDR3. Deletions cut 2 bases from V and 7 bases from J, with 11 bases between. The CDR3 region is CASSYRGGREAFF. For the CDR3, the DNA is TGTGCCAGCAGTTACAGAGGCGGCCGTGAAGCTTTCTTT.

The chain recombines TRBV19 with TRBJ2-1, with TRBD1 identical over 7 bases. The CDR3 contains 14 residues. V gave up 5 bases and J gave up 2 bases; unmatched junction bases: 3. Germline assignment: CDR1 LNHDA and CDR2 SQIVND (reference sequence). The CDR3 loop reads CASSEDRAYNEQFF. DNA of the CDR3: TGTGCCAGTAGTGAAGACAGGGCCTACAATGAGCAGTTCTTC.

This chain's CDR3 is CASSYTPGQATLYGYTF. CDR3 coding DNA: TGTGCCAGCAGTTATACGCCCGGACAGGCGACTCTCTATGGCTACACCTTC. The chain joins TRBV27 to TRBJ1-2; 7 positions match TRBD1. The V gene end was trimmed by 4 bases and the J gene end by 4 bases; junction bases not matched to a gene: 15. Germline lookup yields CDR1 MNHEY and CDR2 SMNVEV (reference sequence). The CDR3 covers 17 residues.

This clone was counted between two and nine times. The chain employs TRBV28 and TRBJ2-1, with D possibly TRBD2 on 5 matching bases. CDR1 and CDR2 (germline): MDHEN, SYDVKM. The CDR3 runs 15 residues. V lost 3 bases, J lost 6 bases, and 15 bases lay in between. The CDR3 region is CASSFVGVLLNEQFF. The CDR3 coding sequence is TGTGCCAGCAGTTTTGTCGGGGTGCTTCTCAATGAGCAGTTCTTC.

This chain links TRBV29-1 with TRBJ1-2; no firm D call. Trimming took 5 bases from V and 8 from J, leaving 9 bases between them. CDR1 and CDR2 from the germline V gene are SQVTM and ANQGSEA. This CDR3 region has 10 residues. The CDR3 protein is CSVLWSGYTF. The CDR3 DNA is TGCAGCGTTCTATGGAGCGGCTACACCTTC.

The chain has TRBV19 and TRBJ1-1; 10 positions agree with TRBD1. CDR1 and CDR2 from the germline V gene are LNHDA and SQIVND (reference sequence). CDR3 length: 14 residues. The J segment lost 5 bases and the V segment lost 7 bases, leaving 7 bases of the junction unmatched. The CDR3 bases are TGTGCCAGTATCCAGACAGGGGGCAGGACTGAAGCTTTCTTT. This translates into CASIQTGGRTEAFF.

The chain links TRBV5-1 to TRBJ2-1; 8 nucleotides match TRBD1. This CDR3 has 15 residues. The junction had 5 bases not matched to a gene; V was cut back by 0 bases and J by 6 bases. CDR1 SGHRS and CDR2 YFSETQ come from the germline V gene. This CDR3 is CASSLGDRGTNEQFF. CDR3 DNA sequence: TGCGCCAGCAGCTTGGGAGACAGGGGAACCAATGAGCAGTTCTTC.

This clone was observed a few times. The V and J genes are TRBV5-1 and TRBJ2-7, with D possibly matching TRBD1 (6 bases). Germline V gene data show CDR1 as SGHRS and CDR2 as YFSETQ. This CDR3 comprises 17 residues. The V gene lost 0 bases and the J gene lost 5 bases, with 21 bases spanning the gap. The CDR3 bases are TGCGCCAGCAGCTTGGGAGGGCAGGGGAATTTATTTGACGAGCAGTACTTC. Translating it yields CASSLGGQGNLFDEQYF.

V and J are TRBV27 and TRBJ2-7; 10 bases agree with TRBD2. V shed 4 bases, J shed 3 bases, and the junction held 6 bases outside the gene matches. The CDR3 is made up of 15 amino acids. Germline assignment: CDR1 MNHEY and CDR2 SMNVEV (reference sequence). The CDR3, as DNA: TGTGCCAGCAGTTCAAGACTAGCGGGTGACTACGAGCAGTACTTC. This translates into CASSSRLAGDYEQYF.

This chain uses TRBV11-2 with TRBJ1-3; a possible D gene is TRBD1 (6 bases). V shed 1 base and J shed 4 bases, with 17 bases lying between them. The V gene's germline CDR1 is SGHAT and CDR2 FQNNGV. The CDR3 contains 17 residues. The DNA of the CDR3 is TGTGCCAGCAGCTTAGGAAGGGGGGGCGCTACCGGAAACACCATATATTTT. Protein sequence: CASSLGRGGATGNTIYF. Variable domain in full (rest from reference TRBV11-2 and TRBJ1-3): EAGVAQSPRYKIIEKRQSVAFWCNPISGHATLYWYQQILGQGPKLLIQFQNNGVVDDSQLPKDRFSAERLKGVDSTLKIQPAKLEDSAVYLCASSLGRGGATGNTIYFGEGSWLTVV.

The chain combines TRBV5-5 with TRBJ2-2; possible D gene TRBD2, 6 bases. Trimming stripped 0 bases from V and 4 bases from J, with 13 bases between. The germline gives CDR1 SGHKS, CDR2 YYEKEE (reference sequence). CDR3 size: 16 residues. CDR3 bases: TGTGCCAGCAGCTTGGGGGGTAGCGGAGGCACCGGGGAGCTGTTTTTT. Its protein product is CASSLGGSGGTGELFF.

This chain's CDR3 is CASSQRLAVNTDTQYF. In DNA form, the CDR3 reads TGTGCCAGCAGCCAGAGATTAGCGGTGAACACAGATACGCAGTATTTT. This chain joins TRBV3-1 (or the pseudogene TRBV3-2) and TRBJ2-3; possible D gene TRBD2, 6 bases. CDR1 LGHDT and CDR2 YNNKEL come from the germline V gene (reference sequence). The CDR3 is made up of 16 amino acids. V gave up 3 bases and J gave up 2 bases, with 15 bases separating them.

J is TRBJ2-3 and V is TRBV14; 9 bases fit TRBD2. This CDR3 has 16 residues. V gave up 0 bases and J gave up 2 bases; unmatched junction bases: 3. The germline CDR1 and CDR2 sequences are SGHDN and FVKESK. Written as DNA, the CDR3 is TGTGCCAGCAGCCAAGACCTAGCGGGGATCACAGATACGCAGTATTTT. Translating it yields CASSQDLAGITDTQYF.

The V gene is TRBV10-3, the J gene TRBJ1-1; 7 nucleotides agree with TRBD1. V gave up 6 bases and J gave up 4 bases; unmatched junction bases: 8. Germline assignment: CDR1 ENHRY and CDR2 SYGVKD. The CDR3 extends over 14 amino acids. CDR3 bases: TGTGCCATCAGCAAAACGACAGGGAGCACTGAAGCTTTCTTT. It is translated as CAISKTTGSTEAFF.

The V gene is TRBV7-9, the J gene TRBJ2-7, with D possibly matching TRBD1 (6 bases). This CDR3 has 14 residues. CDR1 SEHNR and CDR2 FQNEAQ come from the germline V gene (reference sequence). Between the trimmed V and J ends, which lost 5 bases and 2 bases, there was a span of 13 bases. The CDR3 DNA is TGTGCCAGCAGCCACAATCACAGGGCCTACGAGCAGTACTTC. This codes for CASSHNHRAYEQYF.

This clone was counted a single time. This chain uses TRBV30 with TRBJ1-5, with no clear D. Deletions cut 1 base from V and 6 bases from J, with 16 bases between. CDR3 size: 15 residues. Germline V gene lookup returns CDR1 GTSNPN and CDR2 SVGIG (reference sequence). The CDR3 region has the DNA TGTGCCTGGAGTGCCGGAGTAGTGAGTCGTCAGCCCCAGCATTTT. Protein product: CAWSAGVVSRQPQHF.

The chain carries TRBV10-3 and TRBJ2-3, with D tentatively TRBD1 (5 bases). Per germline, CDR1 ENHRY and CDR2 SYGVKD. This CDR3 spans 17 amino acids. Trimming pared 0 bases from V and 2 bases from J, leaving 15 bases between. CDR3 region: CAISESKGVWDTDTQYF. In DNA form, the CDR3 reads TGTGCCATCAGTGAGTCGAAAGGGGTCTGGGACACAGATACGCAGTATTTT.

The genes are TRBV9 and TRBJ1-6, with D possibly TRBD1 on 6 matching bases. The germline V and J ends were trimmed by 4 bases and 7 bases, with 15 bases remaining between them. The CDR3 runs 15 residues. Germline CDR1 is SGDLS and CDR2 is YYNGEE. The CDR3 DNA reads TGTGCCAGCAGCCCGGTGTGGGGGGGCAATTCACCCCTCCACTTT. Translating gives CASSPVWGGNSPLHF.

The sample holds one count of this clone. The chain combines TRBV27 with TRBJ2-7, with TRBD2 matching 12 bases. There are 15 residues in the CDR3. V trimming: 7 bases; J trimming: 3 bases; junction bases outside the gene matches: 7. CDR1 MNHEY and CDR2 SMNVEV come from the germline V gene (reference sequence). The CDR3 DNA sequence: TGTGCCAGCATGTATCTAGCGGGAGGGGGCTACGAGCAGTACTTC. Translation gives CASMYLAGGGYEQYF.

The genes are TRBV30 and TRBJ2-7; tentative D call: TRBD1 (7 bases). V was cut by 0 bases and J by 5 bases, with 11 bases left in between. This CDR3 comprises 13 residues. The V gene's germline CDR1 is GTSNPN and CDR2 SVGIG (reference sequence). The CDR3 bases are TGTGCCTGGAGTGTATCAGGGGGGCACGAGCAGTACTTC. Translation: CAWSVSGGHEQYF.